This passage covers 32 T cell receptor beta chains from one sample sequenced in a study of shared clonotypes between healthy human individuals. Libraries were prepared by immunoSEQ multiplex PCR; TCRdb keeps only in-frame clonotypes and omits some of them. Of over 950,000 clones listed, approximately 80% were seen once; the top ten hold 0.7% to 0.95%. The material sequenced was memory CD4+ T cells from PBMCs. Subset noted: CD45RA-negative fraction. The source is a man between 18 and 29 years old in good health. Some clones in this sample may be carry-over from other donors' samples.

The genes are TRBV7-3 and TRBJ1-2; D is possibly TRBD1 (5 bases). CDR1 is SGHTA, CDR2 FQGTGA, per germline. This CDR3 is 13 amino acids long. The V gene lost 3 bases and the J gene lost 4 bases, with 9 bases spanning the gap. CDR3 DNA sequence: TGTGCCAGCAGCTTTGACAGCTTCTATGGCTACACCTTC. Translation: CASSFDSFYGYTF.

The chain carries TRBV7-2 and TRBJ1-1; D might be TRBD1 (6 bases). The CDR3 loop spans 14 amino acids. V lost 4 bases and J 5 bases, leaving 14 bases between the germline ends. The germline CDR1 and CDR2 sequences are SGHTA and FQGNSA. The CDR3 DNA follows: TGTGCCAGCAGCTCAACAGGGTCAGGGACTGAAGCTTTCTTT. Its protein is CASSSTGSGTEAFF.

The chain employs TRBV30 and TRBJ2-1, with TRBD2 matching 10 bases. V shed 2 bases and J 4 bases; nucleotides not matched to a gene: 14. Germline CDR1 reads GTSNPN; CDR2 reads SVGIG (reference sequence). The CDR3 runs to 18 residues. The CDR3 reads CAWSWTSGTLGDYNEQFF. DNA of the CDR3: TGTGCCTGGAGTTGGACTAGCGGAACGTTAGGGGATTACAATGAGCAGTTCTTC.

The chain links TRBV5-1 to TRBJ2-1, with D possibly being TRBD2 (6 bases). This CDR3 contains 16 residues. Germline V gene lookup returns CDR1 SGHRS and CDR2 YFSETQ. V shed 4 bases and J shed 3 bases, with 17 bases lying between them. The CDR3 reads CASSAPSGVSYNEQFF. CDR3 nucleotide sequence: TGCGCCAGCAGCGCTCCCTCGGGAGTCAGCTACAATGAGCAGTTCTTC.

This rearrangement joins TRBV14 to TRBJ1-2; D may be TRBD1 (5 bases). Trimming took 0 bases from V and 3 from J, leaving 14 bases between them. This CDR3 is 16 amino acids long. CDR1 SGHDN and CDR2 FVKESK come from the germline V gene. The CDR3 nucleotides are TGTGCCAGCAGCCAAGATAGAAACAGGCGCTACTATGGCTACACCTTC. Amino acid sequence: CASSQDRNRRYYGYTF.

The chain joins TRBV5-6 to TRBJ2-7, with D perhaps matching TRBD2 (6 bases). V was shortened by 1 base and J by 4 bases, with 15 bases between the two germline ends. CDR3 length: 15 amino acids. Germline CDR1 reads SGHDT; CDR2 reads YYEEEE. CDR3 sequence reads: CASSLRGYVSYEQYF. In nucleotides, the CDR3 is TGTGCCAGCAGCTTGCGGGGGTATGTGAGTTACGAGCAGTACTTC. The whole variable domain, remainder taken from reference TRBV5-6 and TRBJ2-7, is DAGVTQSPTHLIKTRGQQVTLRCSPKSGHDTVSWYQQALGQGPQFIFQYYEEEERQRGNFPDRFSGHQFPNYSSELNVNALLLGDSALYLCASSLRGYVSYEQYFGPGTRLTVT.

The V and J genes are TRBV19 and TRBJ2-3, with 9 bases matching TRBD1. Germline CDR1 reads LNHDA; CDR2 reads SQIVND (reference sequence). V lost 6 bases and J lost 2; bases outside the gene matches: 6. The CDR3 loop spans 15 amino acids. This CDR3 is CASSTGTGPTDTQYF. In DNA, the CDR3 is TGTGCCAGTAGCACCGGGACAGGGCCCACAGATACGCAGTATTTT.

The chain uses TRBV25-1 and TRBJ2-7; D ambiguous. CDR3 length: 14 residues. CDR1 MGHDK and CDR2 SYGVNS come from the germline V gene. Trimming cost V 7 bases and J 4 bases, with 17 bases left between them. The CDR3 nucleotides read TGTGCCAGCATATGTTGCTACGGCGGATACGAGCAGTACTTC. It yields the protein CASICCYGGYEQYF.

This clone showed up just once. The CDR3 DNA sequence: TGTGCCAGCAGCTCCGGGACAGGGGCGGACTATGGCTACACCTTC. This encodes CASSSGTGADYGYTF. The V call is TRBV5-8, the J call TRBJ1-2, with 10 bases matching TRBD1. Germline loops: CDR1 SGHTS, CDR2 YDEGEE. J was trimmed by 3 bases and V by 3 bases; bases with no gene match: 5. The CDR3 is 15 residues long.

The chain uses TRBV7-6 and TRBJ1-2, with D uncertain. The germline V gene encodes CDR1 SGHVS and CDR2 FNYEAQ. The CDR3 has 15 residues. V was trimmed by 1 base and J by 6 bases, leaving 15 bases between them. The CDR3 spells CASSLGYDRRDGYTF. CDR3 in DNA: TGTGCCAGCAGCTTAGGGTACGATAGGAGGGATGGCTACACCTTC.

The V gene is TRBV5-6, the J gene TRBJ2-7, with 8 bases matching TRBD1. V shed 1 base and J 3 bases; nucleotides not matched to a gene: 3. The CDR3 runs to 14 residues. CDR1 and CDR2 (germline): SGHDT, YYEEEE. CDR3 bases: TGTGCCAGCAGCTTGCGGGACAGGCACTACGAGCAGTACTTC. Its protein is CASSLRDRHYEQYF. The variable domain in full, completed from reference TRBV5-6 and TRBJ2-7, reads DAGVTQSPTHLIKTRGQQVTLRCSPKSGHDTVSWYQQALGQGPQFIFQYYEEEERQRGNFPDRFSGHQFPNYSSELNVNALLLGDSALYLCASSLRDRHYEQYFGPGTRLTVT.

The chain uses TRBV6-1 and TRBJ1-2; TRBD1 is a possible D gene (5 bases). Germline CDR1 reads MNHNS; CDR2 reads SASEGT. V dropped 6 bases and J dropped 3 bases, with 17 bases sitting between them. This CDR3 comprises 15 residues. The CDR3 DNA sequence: TGTGCCAGCAGACGCACGTTCGGGGGACACTATGGCTACACCTTC. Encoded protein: CASRRTFGGHYGYTF.

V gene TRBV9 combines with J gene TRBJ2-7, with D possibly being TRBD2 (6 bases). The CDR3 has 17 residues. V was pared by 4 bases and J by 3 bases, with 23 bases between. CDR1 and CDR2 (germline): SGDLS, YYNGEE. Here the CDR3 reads CASSLPRMGGGIYEQYF. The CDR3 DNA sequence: TGTGCCAGCAGCCTCCCGCGGATGGGCGGAGGGATCTACGAGCAGTACTTC.

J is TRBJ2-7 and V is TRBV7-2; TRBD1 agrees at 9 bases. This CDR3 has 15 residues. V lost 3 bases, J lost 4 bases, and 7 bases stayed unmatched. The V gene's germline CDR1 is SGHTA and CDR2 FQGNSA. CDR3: CASSLGTGNFYEQYF. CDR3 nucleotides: TGTGCCAGCAGCTTGGGGACAGGGAACTTTTACGAGCAGTACTTC.

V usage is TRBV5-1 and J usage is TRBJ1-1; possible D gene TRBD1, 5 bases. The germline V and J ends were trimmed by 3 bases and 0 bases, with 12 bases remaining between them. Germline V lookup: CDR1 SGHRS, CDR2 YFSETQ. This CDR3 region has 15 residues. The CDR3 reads CASSSYGAMNTEAFF. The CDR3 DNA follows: TGCGCCAGCAGCTCTTACGGGGCCATGAACACTGAAGCTTTCTTT. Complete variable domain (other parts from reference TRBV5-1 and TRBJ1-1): KAGVTQTPRYLIKTRGQQVTLSCSPISGHRSVSWYQQTPGQGLQFLFEYFSETQRNKGNFPGRFSGRQFSNSRSEMNVSTLELGDSALYLCASSSYGAMNTEAFFGQGTRLTVV.

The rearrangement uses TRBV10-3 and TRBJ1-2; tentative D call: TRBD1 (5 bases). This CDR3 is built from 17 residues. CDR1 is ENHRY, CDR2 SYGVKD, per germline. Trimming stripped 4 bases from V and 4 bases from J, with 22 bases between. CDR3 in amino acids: CAISAESPGRGIYGYTF. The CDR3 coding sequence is TGTGCCATCAGTGCGGAATCACCGGGACGGGGTATCTATGGCTACACCTTC.

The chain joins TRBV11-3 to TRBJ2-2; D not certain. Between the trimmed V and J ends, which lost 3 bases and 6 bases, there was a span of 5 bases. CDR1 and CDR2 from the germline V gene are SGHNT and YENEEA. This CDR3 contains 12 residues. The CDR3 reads CASSLGSGELFF. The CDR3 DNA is TGTGCCAGCAGCTTGGGGTCCGGGGAGCTGTTTTTT.

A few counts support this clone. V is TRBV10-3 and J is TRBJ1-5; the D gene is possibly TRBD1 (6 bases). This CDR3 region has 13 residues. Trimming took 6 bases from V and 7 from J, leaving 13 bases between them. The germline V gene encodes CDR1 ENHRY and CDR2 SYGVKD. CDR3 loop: CAISFQQGQPQHF. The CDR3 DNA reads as TGTGCCATCAGCTTCCAACAGGGACAGCCCCAGCATTTT.

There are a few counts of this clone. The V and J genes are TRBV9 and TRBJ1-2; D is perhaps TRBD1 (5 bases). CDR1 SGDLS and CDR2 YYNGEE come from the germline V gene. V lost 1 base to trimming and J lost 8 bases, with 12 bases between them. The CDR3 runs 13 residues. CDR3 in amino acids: CASSVLGVGGYTF. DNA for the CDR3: TGTGCCAGCAGCGTACTAGGGGTTGGCGGCTACACCTTC.

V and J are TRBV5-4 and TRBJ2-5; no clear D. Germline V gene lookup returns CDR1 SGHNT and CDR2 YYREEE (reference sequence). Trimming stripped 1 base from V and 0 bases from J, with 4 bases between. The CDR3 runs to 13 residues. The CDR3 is CASSLSDQETQYF. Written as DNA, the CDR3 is TGTGCCAGCAGCTTGTCGGACCAAGAGACCCAGTACTTC.

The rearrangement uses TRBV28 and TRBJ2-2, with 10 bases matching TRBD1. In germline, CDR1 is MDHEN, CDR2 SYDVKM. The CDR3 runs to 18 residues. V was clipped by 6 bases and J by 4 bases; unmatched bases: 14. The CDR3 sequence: CASSLDRGRGSGTGELFF. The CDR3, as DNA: TGTGCCAGCAGCCTCGACAGGGGGCGCGGGTCGGGCACCGGGGAGCTGTTTTTT.

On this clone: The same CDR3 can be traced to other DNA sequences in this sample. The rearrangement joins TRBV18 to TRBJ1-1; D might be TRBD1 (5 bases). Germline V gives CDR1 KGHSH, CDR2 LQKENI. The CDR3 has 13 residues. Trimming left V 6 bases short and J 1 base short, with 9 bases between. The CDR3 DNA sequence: TGTGCCAGCTCTCCTGGGGGGAACACTGAAGCTTTCTTT. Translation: CASSPGGNTEAFF. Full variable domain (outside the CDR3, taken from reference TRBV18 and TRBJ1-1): NAGVMQNPRHLVRRRGQEARLRCSPMKGHSHVYWYRQLPEEGLKFMVYLQKENIIDESGMPKERFSAEFPKEGPSILRIQQVVRGDSAAYFCASSPGGNTEAFFGQGTRLTVV.

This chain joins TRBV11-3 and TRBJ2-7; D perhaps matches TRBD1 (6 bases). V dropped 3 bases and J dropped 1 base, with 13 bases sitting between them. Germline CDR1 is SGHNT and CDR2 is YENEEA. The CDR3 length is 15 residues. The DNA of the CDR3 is TGTGCCAGCAGCTTGACAGGTGGATCATCCTACGAGCAGTACTTC. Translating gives CASSLTGGSSYEQYF.

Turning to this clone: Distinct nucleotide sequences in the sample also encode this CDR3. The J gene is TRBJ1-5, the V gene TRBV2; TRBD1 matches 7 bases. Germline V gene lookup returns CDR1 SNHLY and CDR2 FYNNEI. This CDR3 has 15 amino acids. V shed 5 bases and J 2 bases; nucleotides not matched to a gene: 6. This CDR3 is CASSPQGVGNQPQHF. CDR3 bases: TGTGCCAGCAGTCCCCAGGGGGTTGGCAATCAGCCCCAGCATTTT.

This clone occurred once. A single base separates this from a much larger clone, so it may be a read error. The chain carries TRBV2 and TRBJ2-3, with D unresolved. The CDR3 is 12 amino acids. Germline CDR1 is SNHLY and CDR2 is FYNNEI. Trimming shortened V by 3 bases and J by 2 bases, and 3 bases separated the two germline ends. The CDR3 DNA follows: TGTGCCAGCAGTGATAACACAGATACGCAGTATTTT. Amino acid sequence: CASSDNTDTQYF.

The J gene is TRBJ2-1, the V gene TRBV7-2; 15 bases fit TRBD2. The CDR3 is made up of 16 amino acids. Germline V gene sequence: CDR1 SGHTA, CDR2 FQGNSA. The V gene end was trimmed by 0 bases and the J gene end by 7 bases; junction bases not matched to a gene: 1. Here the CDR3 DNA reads TGTGCCAGCAGCTTAGCCGGGACTAGCGGGAGGAATGAGCAGTTCTTC. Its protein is CASSLAGTSGRNEQFF. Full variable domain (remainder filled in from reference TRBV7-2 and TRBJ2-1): GAGVSQSPSNKVTEKGKDVELRCDPISGHTALYWYRQSLGQGLEFLIYFQGNSAPDKSGLPSDRFSAERTGGSVSTLTIQRTQQEDSAVYLCASSLAGTSGRNEQFFGPGTRLTVL.

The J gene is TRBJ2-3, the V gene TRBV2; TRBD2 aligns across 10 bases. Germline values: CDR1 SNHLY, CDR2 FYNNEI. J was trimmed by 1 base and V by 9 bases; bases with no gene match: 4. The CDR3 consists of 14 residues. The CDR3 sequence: CARLGTSGTDTQYF. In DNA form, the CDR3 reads TGTGCCAGACTCGGGACTAGCGGCACAGATACGCAGTATTTT.

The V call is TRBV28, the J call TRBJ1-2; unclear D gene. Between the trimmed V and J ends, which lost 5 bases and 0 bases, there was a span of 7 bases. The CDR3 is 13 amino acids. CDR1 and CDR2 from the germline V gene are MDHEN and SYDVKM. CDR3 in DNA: TGTGCCAGCAGTGGGGAGACTAACTATGGCTACACCTTC. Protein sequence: CASSGETNYGYTF.

CDR3 DNA: TGTGCCAGCAGTTTACGGGGGAGAGTCACAGATACGCAGTATTTT. This gives the protein CASSLRGRVTDTQYF. The J gene is TRBJ2-3, the V gene TRBV28; tentatively, D is TRBD2 (6 bases). This CDR3 contains 15 residues. Trimming shortened V by 2 bases and J by 2 bases, and 11 bases separated the two germline ends. Germline V gene data show CDR1 as MDHEN and CDR2 as SYDVKM.

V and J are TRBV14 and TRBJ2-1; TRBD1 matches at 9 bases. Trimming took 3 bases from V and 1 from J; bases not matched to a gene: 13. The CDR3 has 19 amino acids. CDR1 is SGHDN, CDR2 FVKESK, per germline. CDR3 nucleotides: TGTGCCAGCAGCCACCCACTCCGGGGGACAGGGAGTTCCTACAATGAGCAGTTCTTC. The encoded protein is CASSHPLRGTGSSYNEQFF.

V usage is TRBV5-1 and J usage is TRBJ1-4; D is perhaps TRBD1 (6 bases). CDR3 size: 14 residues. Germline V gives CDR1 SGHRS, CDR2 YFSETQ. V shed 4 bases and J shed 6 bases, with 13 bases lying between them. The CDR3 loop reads CASSPGGADEKLFF. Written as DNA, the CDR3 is TGCGCCAGCAGCCCTGGGGGGGCCGATGAAAAACTGTTTTTT.

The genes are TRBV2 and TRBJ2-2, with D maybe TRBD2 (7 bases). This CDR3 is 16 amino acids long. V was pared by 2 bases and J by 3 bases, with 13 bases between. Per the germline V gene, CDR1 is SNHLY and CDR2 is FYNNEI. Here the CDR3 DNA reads TGTGCCAGCAGTGAATTGGGGGGGCCCCACACCGGGGAGCTGTTTTTT. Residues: CASSELGGPHTGELFF.